This is a list of T cell receptor beta chains from one sample in a study of blood T cell repertoires in COVID-19. Sequencing used immunoSEQ multiplex PCR; TCRdb keeps in-frame clones, though not all of them. In the table there are 150,000 to 200,000 clones, around 80% of which are singletons. Sequencing input: PBMCs or T cells enriched from blood (not recorded which). These receptors all stem from a man aged 50 to 60 who had recovered from COVID-19. The CDR3 runs from the conserved cysteine through the conserved F or W. A D gene is named only where the DNA matches it firmly.

v_call	d_call	j_call	cdr3_aa
TRBV6-5	-	TRBJ1-1	CASSYSRGGTEAFF
TRBV5-4	-	TRBJ2-2	CASSTSGELFF
TRBV3-1/TRBV3-2	TRBD1	TRBJ1-4	CASSQVEDRDGEKLFF
TRBV4-1	-	TRBJ1-2	CASSQVRVFLLSRNGYTF
TRBV5-1	-	TRBJ1-4	CASSLTGPVYEKLFF
TRBV11-2	-	TRBJ1-2	CASSLEAALGYTF
TRBV30	TRBD1	TRBJ2-5	CAWSVGKRGHWETQYF
TRBV5-4	TRBD1	TRBJ1-5	CASSLEGAGQPQHF
TRBV24-1	-	TRBJ1-1	CATSDHSGTEAFF
TRBV18	-	TRBJ1-4	CASSPRSGGEKLFF
TRBV3-1/TRBV3-2	-	TRBJ1-1	CASSQGPSRVAFF
TRBV28	TRBD1	TRBJ2-4	CASSLIGQGANIQYF
TRBV30	-	TRBJ1-2	CAWTLGGPYGYTF
TRBV12-3/TRBV12-4	-	TRBJ1-6	CATGTNSPLHF
TRBV5-1	-	TRBJ1-4	CASTLDSATNEKLFF
TRBV4-2	-	TRBJ1-2	CASSQAPPLAGYGYTF
TRBV5-1	TRBD1	TRBJ2-2	CASSPDRAGTGELFF
TRBV5-1	TRBD2	TRBJ2-5	CASSSRPGGPETQYF
TRBV9	-	TRBJ1-6	CASSVGGQRGAPLHF
TRBV7-2	TRBD1	TRBJ1-5	CASSNRGLSNQPQHF
TRBV18	TRBD1	TRBJ2-7	CASSPPSGQGMYEQYF
TRBV27	-	TRBJ2-3	CASSLVTVPTDTQYF
TRBV3-1/TRBV3-2	-	TRBJ1-4	CASSLRAEQNEKLFF
TRBV5-5	-	TRBJ1-1	CASSFQGLMDTEAFF
TRBV6-5	-	TRBJ2-6	CASRDSGGANVLTF
TRBV6-5	TRBD1	TRBJ1-6	CASSPRQGRDTLHF
TRBV4-2	-	TRBJ2-1	CASSQGSAYNEQFF
TRBV28	TRBD1	TRBJ2-5	CASSHNRGETQYF
TRBV4-1	-	TRBJ1-5	CASSQEAWVRQPQHF
TRBV3-1/TRBV3-2	TRBD2	TRBJ2-5	CASSQGESGGALETQYF
TRBV2	-	TRBJ1-2	CASSDDRDRSYGYTF
TRBV6-5	-	TRBJ1-6	CASSLQGHNSPLHF
TRBV7-9	-	TRBJ2-1	CASSSQGGIYNEQFF
TRBV3-1/TRBV3-2	-	TRBJ2-2	CASSLLGTGELFF
TRBV11-2	-	TRBJ1-4	CASSLGIGEGIGEKLFF
TRBV3-1/TRBV3-2	-	TRBJ1-2	CASSQDPRANYGYTF
TRBV7-9	-	TRBJ2-4	CASSLDGPFDIQYF
TRBV19	-	TRBJ1-5	CASSIALVAGHQPQHF
TRBV5-4	TRBD1	TRBJ2-7	CASSRDRGKSYEQYF
TRBV29-1	TRBD1	TRBJ1-5	CSVRTGFNQPQHF
TRBV2	TRBD1	TRBJ1-4	CASRTGQGTEKLFF
TRBV19	TRBD2	TRBJ2-7	CASKHPGPSGGYEQYF